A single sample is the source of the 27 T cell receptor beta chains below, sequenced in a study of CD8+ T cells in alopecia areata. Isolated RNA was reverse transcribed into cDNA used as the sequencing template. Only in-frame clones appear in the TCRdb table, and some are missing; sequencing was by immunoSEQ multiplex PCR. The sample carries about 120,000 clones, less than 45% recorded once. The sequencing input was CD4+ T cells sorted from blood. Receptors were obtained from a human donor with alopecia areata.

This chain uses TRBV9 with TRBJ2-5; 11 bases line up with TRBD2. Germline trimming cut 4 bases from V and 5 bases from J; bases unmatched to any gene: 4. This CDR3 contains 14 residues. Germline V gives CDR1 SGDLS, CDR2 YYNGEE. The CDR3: CASSKGLAEETQYF. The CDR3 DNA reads TGTGCCAGCAGCAAGGGACTAGCGGAGGAGACCCAGTACTTC.

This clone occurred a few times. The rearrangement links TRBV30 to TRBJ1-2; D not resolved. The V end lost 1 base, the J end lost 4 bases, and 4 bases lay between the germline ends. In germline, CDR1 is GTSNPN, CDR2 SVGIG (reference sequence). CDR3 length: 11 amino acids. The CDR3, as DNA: TGTGCCTGGAGTGGAGGCTATGGCTACACCTTC. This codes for CAWSGGYGYTF.

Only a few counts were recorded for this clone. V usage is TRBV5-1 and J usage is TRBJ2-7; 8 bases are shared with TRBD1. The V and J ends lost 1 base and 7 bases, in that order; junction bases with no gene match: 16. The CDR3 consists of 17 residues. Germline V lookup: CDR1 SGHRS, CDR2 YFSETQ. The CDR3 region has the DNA TGCGCCAGCAGCTTGAGAGGACAGGGATTTTGGCGGGATGAGCAGTACTTC. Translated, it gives CASSLRGQGFWRDEQYF.

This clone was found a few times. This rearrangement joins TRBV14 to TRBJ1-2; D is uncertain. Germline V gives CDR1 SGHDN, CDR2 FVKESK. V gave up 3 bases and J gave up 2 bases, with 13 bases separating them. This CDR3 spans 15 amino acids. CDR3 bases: TGTGCCAGCAGCCAGCTCGGACGCCAGAACTATGGCTACACCTTC. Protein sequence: CASSQLGRQNYGYTF.

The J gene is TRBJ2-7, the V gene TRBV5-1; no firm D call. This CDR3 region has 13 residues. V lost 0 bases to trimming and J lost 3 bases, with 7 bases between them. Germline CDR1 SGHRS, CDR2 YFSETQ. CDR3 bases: TGCGCCAGCAGCTTGGTGGGCGACTACGAGCAGTACTTC. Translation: CASSLVGDYEQYF.

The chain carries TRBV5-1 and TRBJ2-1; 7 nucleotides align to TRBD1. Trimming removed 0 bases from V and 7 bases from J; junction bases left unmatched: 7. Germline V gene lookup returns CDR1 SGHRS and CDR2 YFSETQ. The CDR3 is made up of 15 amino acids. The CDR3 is CASSLGDRVGNEQFF. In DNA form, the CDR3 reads TGCGCCAGCAGCTTGGGTGACAGGGTAGGGAATGAGCAGTTCTTC.

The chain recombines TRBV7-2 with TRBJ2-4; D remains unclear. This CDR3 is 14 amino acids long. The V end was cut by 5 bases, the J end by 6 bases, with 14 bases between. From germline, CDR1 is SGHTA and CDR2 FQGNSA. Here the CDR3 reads CASSPDLSRNIQYF. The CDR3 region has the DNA TGTGCCAGCAGCCCAGACCTAAGTAGAAACATTCAGTACTTC.

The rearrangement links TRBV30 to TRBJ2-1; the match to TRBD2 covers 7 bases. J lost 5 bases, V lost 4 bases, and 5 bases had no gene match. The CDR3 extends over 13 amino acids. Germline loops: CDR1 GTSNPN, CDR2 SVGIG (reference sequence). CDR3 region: CAWMRGRDNEQFF. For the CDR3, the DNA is TGTGCCTGGATGCGAGGGAGGGACAATGAGCAGTTCTTC.

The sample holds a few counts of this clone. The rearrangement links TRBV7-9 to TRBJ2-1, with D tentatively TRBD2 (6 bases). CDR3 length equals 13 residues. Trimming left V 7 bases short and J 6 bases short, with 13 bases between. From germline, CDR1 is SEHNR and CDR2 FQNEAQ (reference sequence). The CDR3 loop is CASKRTGGNEQFF. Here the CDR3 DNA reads TGTGCCAGCAAAAGGACCGGGGGCAATGAGCAGTTCTTC.

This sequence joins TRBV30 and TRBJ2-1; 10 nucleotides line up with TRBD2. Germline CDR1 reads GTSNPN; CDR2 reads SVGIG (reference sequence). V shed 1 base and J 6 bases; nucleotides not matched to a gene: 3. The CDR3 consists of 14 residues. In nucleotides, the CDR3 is TGTGCCTGGAGTGCTACTAGCGGGATCAATGAGCAGTTCTTC. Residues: CAWSATSGINEQFF.

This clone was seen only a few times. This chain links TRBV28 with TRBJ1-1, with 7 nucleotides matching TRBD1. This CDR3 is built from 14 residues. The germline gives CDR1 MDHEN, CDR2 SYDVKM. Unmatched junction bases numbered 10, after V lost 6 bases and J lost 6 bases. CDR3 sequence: CASSLPGTVSEAFF. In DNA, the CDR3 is TGTGCCAGCAGCCTTCCCGGGACAGTCTCTGAAGCTTTCTTT.

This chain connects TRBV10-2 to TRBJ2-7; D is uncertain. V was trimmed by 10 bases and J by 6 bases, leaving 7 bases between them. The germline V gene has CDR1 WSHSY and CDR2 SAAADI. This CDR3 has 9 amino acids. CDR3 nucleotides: TGCGCCACCAAGGGCGAGCAGTACTTC. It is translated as CATKGEQYF.

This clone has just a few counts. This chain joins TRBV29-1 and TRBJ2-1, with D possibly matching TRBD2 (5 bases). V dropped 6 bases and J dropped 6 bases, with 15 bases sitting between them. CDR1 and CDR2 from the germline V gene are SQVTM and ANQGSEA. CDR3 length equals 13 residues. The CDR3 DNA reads TGCAGCGTCGGAGGATTTACCTTCAATGAGCAGTTCTTC. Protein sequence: CSVGGFTFNEQFF.

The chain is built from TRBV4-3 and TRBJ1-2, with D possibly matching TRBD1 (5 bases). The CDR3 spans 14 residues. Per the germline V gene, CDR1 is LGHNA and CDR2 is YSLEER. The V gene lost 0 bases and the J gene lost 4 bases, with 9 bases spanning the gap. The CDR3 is CASSQDRGIYGYTF. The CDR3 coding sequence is TGCGCCAGCAGCCAAGATAGGGGAATCTATGGCTACACCTTC.

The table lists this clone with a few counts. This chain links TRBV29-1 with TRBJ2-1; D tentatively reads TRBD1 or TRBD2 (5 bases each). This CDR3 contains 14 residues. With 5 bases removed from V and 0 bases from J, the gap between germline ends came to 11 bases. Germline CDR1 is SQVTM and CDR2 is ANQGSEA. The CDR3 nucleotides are TGCAGCGTTCGAAGGGACCGCTCCTACAATGAGCAGTTCTTC. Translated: CSVRRDRSYNEQFF.

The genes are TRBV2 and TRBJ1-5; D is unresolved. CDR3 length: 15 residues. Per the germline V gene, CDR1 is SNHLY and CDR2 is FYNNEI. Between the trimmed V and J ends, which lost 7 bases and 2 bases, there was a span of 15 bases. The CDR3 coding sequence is TGTGCCAGCATGAGGTCACAGAACCGCAATCAGCCCCAGCATTTT. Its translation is CASMRSQNRNQPQHF.

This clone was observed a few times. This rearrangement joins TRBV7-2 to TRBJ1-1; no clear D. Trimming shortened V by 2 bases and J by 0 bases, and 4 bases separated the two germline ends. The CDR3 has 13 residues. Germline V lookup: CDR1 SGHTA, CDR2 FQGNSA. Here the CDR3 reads CASSLSVNTEAFF. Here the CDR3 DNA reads TGTGCCAGCAGCTTATCAGTGAACACTGAAGCTTTCTTT.

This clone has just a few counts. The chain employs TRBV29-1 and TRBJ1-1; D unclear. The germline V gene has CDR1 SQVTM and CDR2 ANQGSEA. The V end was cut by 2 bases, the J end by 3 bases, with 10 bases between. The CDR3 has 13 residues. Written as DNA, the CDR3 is TGCAGCGTTGAATCGGTGGCAGACACTGAAGCTTTCTTT. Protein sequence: CSVESVADTEAFF.

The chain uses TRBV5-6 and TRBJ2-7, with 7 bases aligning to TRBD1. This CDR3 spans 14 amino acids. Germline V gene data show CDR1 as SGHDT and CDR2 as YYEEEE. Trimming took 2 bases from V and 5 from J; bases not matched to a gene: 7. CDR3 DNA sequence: TGTGCCAGCAGCTTAGTCGACAGGGACCACGAGCAGTACTTC. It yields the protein CASSLVDRDHEQYF.

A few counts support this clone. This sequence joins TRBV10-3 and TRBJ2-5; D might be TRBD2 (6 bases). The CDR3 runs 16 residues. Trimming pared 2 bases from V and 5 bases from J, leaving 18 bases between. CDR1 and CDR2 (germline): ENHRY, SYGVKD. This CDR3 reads CAISEEDSPGGETQYF. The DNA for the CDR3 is TGTGCCATCAGTGAGGAGGACTCTCCTGGAGGGGAGACCCAGTACTTC.

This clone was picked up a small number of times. The CDR3 protein is CASSQPDRGYTF. The CDR3 DNA reads as TGTGCCAGCAGTCAGCCCGACAGGGGCTACACCTTC. The V call is TRBV28, the J call TRBJ1-2; D is perhaps TRBD1 (6 bases). The CDR3 has 12 residues. V lost 5 bases to trimming and J lost 8 bases, with 12 bases between them. Germline CDR1 is MDHEN and CDR2 is SYDVKM.

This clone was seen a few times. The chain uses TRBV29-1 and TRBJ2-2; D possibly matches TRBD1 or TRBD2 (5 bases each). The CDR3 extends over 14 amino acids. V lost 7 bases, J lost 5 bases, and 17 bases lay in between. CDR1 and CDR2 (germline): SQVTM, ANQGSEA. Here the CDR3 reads CSALGTPETGELFF. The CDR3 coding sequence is TGCAGCGCCTTGGGGACGCCGGAGACCGGGGAGCTGTTTTTT.

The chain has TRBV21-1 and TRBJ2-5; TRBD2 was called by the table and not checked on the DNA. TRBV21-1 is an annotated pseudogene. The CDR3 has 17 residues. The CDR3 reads CASSLGTSGARRETQYF. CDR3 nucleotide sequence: TGTGCCAGCAGTCTCGGGACTAGCGGGGCTCGACGAGAGACCCAGTACTTC.

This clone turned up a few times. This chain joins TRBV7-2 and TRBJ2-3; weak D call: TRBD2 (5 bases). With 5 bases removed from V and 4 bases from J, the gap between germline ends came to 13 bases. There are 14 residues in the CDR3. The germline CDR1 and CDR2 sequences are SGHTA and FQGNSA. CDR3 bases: TGTGCCAGCAGCCCCCTCCGGGGTGCAGATACGCAGTATTTT. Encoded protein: CASSPLRGADTQYF.

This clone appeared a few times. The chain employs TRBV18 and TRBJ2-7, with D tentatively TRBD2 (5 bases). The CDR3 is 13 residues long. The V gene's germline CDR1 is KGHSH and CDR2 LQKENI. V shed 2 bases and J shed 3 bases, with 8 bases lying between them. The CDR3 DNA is TGTGCCAGCTCACCAGGACGGGACTACGAGCAGTACTTC. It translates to CASSPGRDYEQYF.

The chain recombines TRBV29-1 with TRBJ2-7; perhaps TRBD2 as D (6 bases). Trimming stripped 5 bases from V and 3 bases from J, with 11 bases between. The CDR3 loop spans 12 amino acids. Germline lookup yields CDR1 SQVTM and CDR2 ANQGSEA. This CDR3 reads CSVCLGGYEQYF. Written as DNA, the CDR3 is TGCAGCGTTTGTCTGGGGGGCTACGAGCAGTACTTC.

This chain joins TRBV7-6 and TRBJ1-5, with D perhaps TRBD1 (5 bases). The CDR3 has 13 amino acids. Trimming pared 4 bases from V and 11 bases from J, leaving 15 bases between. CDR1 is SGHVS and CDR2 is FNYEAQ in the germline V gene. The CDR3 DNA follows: TGTGCCAGCAGCTACCTGGGGGGAACAGCCCAGCATTTT. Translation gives CASSYLGGTAQHF.